This T cell receptor beta chain emerged from a study of sequential checkpoint blockade in melanoma. Study as a whole: TCRbeta immunosequencing was performed on DNA from around 91 pretreatment melanoma tumor samples.

Germline values: CDR1 MNHGY, CDR2 SAAAGT. The CDR3 spans 13 residues. Trimming took off 6 bases at V and 7 bases at J, with 15 bases between the two ends. Data came from immunoSEQ multiplex PCR; TCRdb stores just in-frame clones and leaves some out. The repertoire holds almost 9,500 clones, roughly a quarter seen once, with around a fifth in the top ten. By share of the sample, this clone is medium-sized (0.01 to 0.1%). Indicated treatment: randomized to nivolumab then ipilimumab (arm A) or the reverse (arm B). The sample in question was tumor tissue (inferred from file names), obtained from a patient given nivolumab and ipilimumab in sequence. The sequence was obtained from a human donor with melanoma. The chain links TRBV6-8 to TRBJ1-2; D remains unclear. The CDR3, as DNA: TGTGCCAGCAGCTTTACCCCGCGGGGTGGCTACACCTTC. It encodes CASSFTPRGGYTF.